This T cell receptor (beta chain) was recovered during a study of immune characterization of retroperitoneal liposarcoma (dated by TCRdb to 2018 to 2020). The CDR3 goes from the cysteine to the phenylalanine over 14 residues. The read is trimmed to its CDR3 DNA, 42 bases read in frame from base 1. Clipping removes 4 bases from V and 6 bases from J, with 5 as the unmatched junction base count. Based on the germline V gene, the CDR1 and CDR2 sequences are MNHNS and SASEGT. For this clonotype: It has no known antigen specificity. Base-call qualities are not available, and no considerably larger clone is one nucleotide away.

The method behind the library was PCR. For sequencing, a NextSeq 500 was employed. TCRdb trimmed public reads at Q25 via fastp, called clones via MiXCR and kept in-frame beta chains. Rows matching on CDR3 protein sequence are summarized as one entry with the most common DNA and genes. Recorded for this sample are more than 10,000 distinct CDR3 sequences; less than 55% of them occurred a single time. The ten biggest clones cover about 12% of the sample. The chain is assembled from TRBV6-1 and TRBJ2-1; the junction holds 8 bases that match TRBD2. Sequencing was done on a sample of tumor tissue. This receptor was obtained from a female donor with retroperitoneal liposarcoma. The CDR3 protein sequence reads: CASSAVGRANEQFF. The bases read TGTGCCAGCAGTGCTGTCGGGAGGGCCAATGAGCAGTTCTTC.